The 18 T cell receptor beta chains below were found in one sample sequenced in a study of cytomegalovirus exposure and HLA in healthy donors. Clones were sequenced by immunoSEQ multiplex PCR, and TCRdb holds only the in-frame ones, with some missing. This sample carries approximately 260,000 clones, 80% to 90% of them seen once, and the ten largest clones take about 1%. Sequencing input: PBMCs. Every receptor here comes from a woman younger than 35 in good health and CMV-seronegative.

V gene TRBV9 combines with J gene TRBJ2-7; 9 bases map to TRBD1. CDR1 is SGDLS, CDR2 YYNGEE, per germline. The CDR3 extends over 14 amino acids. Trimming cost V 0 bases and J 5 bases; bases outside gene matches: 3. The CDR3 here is CASSVETGGDEQYF. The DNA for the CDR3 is TGTGCCAGCAGCGTAGAAACAGGGGGCGACGAGCAGTACTTC.

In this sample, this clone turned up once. The CDR3 spells CASSYGAGFYGYTF. DNA of the CDR3: TGTGCCAGCAGTTACGGAGCCGGCTTCTATGGCTACACCTTC. The rearrangement uses TRBV6-5 and TRBJ1-2; D unresolved. Deletions cut 2 bases from V and 4 bases from J, with 11 bases between. The CDR3 is 14 residues long. CDR1 is MNHEY, CDR2 SVGAGI, per germline.

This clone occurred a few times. CDR3 coding DNA: TGTGCCAGCAGTGACTCCGGGAGCTCTGGGGCCAACGTCCTGACTTTC. It translates to CASSDSGSSGANVLTF. This rearrangement joins TRBV6-4 to TRBJ2-6; TRBD2 might be the D (6 bases). The CDR3 consists of 16 residues. In germline, CDR1 is MRHNA, CDR2 SNTAGT. V was clipped by 0 bases and J by 0 bases, with 6 bases between them.

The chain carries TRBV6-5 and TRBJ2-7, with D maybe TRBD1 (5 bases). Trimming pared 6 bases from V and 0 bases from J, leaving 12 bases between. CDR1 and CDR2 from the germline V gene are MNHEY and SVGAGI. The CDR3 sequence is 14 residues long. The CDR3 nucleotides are TGTGCCAGCAGCCGACAGCAAACCTCCTACGAGCAGTACTTC. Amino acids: CASSRQQTSYEQYF.

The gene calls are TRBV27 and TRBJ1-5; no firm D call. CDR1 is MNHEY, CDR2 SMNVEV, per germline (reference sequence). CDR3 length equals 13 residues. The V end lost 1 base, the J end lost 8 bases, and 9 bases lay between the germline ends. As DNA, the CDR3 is TGTGCCAGCAGTTTATACCAGCGGGAGCCCCAGCATTTT. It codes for CASSLYQREPQHF.

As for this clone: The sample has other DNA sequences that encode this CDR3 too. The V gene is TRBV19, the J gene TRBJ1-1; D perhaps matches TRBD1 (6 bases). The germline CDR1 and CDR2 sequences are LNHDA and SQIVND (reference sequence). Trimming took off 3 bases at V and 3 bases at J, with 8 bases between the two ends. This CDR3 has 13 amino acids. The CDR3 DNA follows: TGTGCCAGTAGTATTAAGGGGGACACTGAAGCTTTCTTT. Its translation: CASSIKGDTEAFF.

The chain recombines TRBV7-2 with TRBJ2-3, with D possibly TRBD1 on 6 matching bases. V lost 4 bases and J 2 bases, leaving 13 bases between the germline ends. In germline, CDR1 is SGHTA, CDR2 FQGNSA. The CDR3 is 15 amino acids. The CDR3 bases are TGTGCCAGCAGCTCTTGGACAGAGCACACAGATACGCAGTATTTT. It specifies CASSSWTEHTDTQYF.

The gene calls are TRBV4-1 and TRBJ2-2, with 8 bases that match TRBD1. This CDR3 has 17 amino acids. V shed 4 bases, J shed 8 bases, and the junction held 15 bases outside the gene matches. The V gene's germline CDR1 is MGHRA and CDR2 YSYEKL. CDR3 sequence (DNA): TGCGCCAGCAGCCCCTACTTAGACAGGGGCCCTGAAGGGGAGCTGTTTTTT. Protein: CASSPYLDRGPEGELFF.

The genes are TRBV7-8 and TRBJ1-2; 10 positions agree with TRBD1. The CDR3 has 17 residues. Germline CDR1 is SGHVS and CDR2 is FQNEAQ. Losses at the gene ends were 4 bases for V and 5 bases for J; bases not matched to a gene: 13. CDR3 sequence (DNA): TGTGCCAGCAGCTCCGTGTGGCAGGGACAGGGGACGTATGGCTACACCTTC. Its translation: CASSSVWQGQGTYGYTF.

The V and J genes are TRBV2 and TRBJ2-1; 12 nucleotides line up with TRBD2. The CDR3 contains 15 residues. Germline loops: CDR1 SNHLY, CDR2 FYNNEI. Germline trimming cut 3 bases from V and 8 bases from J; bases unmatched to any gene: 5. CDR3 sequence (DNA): TGTGCCAGCAGTGATACTAGCGGGAGGTGGGATGAGCAGTTCTTC. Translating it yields CASSDTSGRWDEQFF.

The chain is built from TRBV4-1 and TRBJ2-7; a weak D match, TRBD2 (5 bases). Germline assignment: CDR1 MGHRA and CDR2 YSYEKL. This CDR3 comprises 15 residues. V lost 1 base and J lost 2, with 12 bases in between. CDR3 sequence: CASSQARVPTYEQYF. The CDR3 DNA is TGCGCCAGCAGCCAAGCGCGGGTCCCCACCTACGAGCAGTACTTC.

CDR3: CASSESVITGGNYGYTF. The DNA of the CDR3 is TGCGCCAGCAGTGAGTCCGTTATTACAGGGGGCAACTATGGCTACACCTTC. The chain couples TRBV10-1 to TRBJ1-2; 9 nucleotides agree with TRBD1. The CDR3 covers 17 residues. Germline V gene lookup returns CDR1 WNHNN and CDR2 SYGVQD (reference sequence). V lost 0 bases and J lost 2; bases outside the gene matches: 7.

This CDR3 reads CACRRYRDTGELFF. The CDR3 nucleotides are TGTGCCTGTCGTAGGTACAGGGACACCGGGGAGCTGTTTTTT. The V gene is TRBV30, the J gene TRBJ2-2, with D possibly TRBD1 on 6 matching bases. Germline CDR1 and CDR2: GTSNPN and SVGIG (reference sequence). The CDR3 is made up of 14 amino acids. V was cut by 6 bases and J by 3 bases, with 14 bases left in between.

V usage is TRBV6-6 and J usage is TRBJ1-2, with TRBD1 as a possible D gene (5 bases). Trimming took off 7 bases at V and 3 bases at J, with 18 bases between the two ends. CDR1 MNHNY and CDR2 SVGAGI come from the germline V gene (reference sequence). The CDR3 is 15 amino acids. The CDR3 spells CASTQTVPSDYGYTF. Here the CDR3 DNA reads TGTGCCAGCACCCAGACAGTTCCTAGTGACTATGGCTACACCTTC.

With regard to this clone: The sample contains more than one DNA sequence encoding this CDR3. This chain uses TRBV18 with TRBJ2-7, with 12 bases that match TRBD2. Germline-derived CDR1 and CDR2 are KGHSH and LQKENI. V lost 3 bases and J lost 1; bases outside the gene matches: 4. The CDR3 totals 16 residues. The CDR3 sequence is CASSPTGTSGSYEQYF. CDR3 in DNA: TGTGCCAGCTCACCCACCGGGACTAGCGGGTCCTACGAGCAGTACTTC. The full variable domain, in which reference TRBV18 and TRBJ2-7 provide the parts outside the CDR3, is NAGVMQNPRHLVRRRGQEARLRCSPMKGHSHVYWYRQLPEEGLKFMVYLQKENIIDESGMPKERFSAEFPKEGPSILRIQQVVRGDSAAYFCASSPTGTSGSYEQYFGPGTRLTVT.

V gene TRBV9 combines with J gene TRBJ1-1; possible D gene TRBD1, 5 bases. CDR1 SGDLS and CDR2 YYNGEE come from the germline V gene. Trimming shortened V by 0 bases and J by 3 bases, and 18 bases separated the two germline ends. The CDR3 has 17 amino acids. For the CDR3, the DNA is TGTGCCAGCAGCGTAGGGTTAGGGGATACGCAGGACACTGAAGCTTTCTTT. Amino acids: CASSVGLGDTQDTEAFF.

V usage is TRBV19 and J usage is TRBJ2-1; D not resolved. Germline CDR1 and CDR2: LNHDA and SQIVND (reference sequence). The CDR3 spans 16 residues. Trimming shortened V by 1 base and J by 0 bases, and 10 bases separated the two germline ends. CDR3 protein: CASSIGASSSYNEQFF. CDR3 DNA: TGTGCCAGTAGTATAGGGGCCAGCAGCTCCTACAATGAGCAGTTCTTC.

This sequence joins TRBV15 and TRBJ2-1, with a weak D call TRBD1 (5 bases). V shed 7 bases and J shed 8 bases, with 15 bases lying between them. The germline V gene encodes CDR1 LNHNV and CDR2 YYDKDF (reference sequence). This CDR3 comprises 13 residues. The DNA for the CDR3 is TGTGCCACCACTGGGCAGGGCGAAGATGAGCAGTTCTTC. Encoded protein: CATTGQGEDEQFF.